The clone carrying this TCR beta chain was seen a few times. Investigators isolated RNA and reverse transcribed it into cDNA to act as the sequencing template. Clones were read by immunoSEQ multiplex PCR, and TCRdb kept only the in-frame ones, dropping some. The profile shows some 200,000 clones, 45% to 70% of them singletons. CD4+ and CD8+ T cells were sorted from PBMCs stained for CD3, CD4 and CD8. The entry originates in a study of CD8+ T cells in alopecia areata. CDR3 length: 12 amino acids. Germline V gene sequence: CDR1 MNHEY, CDR2 SVGAGI. V lost 6 bases and J lost 3, with 9 bases in between. The rearrangement joins TRBV6-5 to TRBJ2-7, with D perhaps TRBD1 (6 bases). The sequence was obtained from a human donor in good health. The sequencing sample was made of CD8+ T cells sorted from blood. Here the CDR3 reads CASRSGDYEQYF. Here the CDR3 DNA reads TGTGCCAGCAGATCAGGGGACTACGAGCAGTACTTC.